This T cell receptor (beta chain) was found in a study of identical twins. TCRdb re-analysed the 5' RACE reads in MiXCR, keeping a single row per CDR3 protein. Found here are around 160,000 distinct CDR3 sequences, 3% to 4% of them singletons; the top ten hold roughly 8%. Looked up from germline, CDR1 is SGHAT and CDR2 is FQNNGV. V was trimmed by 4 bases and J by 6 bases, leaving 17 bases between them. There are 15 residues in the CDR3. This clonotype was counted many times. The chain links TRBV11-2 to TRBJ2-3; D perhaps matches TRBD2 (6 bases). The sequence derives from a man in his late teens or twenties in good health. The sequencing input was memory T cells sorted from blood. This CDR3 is CASSSVKGGGDTQYF. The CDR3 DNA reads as TGTGCCAGCAGCTCCGTTAAGGGAGGAGGCGATACGCAGTATTTT. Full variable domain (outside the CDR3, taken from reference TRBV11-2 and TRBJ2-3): EAGVAQSPRYKIIEKRQSVAFWCNPISGHATLYWYQQILGQGPKLLIQFQNNGVVDDSQLPKDRFSAERLKGVDSTLKIQPAKLEDSAVYLCASSSVKGGGDTQYFGPGTRLTVL.